A single count supports the clone carrying this T cell receptor (beta chain). The antigen remains undetermined. After removal of 5 bases from V and 4 bases from J, the junction contained 7 bases not matched to a gene. CDR1 is WNHNN and CDR2 is SYGVQD in the germline V gene (reference sequence). This CDR3 has 17 amino acids. These data belong to a study of siplizumab effects on memory and regulatory T cells. The method was immunoSEQ multiplex PCR; TCRdb's version includes in-frame clones alone and lacks a portion of them. The sample contains 50,000 to 70,000 clones, around 96% of which appear only once. Study-wide findings and caveats: Naive T cells seemed more diverse than memory cells and seemed major alloresponse contributors. The majority of clones, roughly 75-97% of proliferating CD4+ or CD8+ clones, lacked an assignable naive or memory phenotype.

Specimen: naive CD8+ T cells sorted from blood. The TCR comes from a human donor in good health. The rearrangement links TRBV10-1 to TRBJ2-2, with 13 bases aligning to TRBD2. CDR3 residues: CASSLGTSGVLTGELFF. CDR3 nucleotide sequence: TGCGCCAGCAGTCTAGGGACTAGCGGGGTCCTCACCGGGGAGCTGTTTTTT.